This T cell receptor (beta chain) originates from a study of control samples from healthy donors and cancer patients. Some clones are missing from TCRdb's copy, which holds only in-frame ones; the method was immunoSEQ multiplex PCR. The repertoire holds approximately 81,000 clones, 85% to 95% seen once, with 4.5% to 6% in the top ten. From germline, CDR1 is MNHEY and CDR2 SVGAGI. This CDR3 contains 12 residues. Trimming took off 7 bases at V and 2 bases at J, with 8 bases between the two ends. The sequencing sample was made of blood. The chain couples TRBV6-5 to TRBJ1-2, with TRBD1 as a possible D gene (5 bases). The TCR sequence derives from a woman aged 18-29 years in good health. CDR3 DNA: TGTGCCAGCAAGGAGGGGAACTATGGCTACACCTTC. This gives the protein CASKEGNYGYTF.